Listed here are 15 T cell receptor beta chains from one sample, sequenced in a study of human T cells and chemical hapten exposure. Time point indicated: pre-sensitization, week 0. Treatment described: therapeutic diphenylcyclopropenone sensitization with weekly scalp DPC. A single record per CDR3 protein comes from TCRdb applying MiXCR to the RACE reads. The sample carries about 92,000 distinct CDR3 sequences, roughly a tenth recorded once. The specimen comprised whole blood, sampled in connection with sensitization to the hapten diphenylcyclopropenone (DPC). The receptors come from a woman between 40 and 55 years old with alopecia areata. Some clones in this sample may be carry-over from other donors' samples.

The sample holds many counts of this clonotype. The rearrangement uses TRBV5-1 and TRBJ2-7; possibly TRBD1 or TRBD2 for D (5 bases each). CDR3 length: 14 amino acids. The germline V gene encodes CDR1 SGHRS and CDR2 YFSETQ. Trimming took 4 bases from V and 6 from J, leaving 17 bases between them. The CDR3 region has the DNA TGCGCCAGCAGCACCCATTTGGGACCAGGCGAGCAGTACTTC. It translates to CASSTHLGPGEQYF.

This clonotype has at least ten counts. The CDR3 region has the DNA TGTGCCAGCAGTGAGTTCGACTCTGGGGCCAACGTCCTGACTTTC. Encoded protein: CASSEFDSGANVLTF. The V gene is TRBV25-1, the J gene TRBJ2-6; D call uncertain. The V end lost 3 bases, the J end lost 0 bases, and 6 bases lay between the germline ends. From germline, CDR1 is MGHDK and CDR2 SYGVNS. This CDR3 comprises 15 residues.

The chain recombines TRBV5-4 with TRBJ2-7; possible D gene TRBD2, 6 bases. V lost 1 base to trimming and J lost 4 bases, with 12 bases between them. There are 14 residues in the CDR3. CDR1 SGHNT and CDR2 YYREEE come from the germline V gene (reference sequence). The CDR3 is CASSLPGSGYEQYF. CDR3 sequence (DNA): TGTGCCAGCAGCTTGCCCGGGAGTGGGTACGAGCAGTACTTC.

This clonotype was seen ten or more times. The chain is built from TRBV6-6 and TRBJ2-7, with a tentative D call TRBD2 (6 bases). The CDR3 sequence is 15 residues long. The V end was cut by 2 bases, the J end by 0 bases, with 11 bases between. Per germline, CDR1 MNHNY and CDR2 SVGAGI (reference sequence). The CDR3 sequence is CASSYPGGPSYEQYF. The CDR3 coding sequence is TGTGCCAGCAGTTACCCCGGGGGACCCTCCTACGAGCAGTACTTC.

This clonotype was counted only a few times. The rearrangement uses TRBV6-6 and TRBJ2-7, with TRBD1 as a possible D gene (5 bases). Germline-derived CDR1 and CDR2 are MNHNY and SVGAGI (reference sequence). CDR3 length: 12 residues. V gave up 5 bases and J gave up 4 bases, with 9 bases separating them. CDR3 DNA sequence: TGTGCCAGCAGTACCCGACAGTACGAGCAGTACTTC. Protein sequence: CASSTRQYEQYF.

V usage is TRBV6-5 and J usage is TRBJ2-5; tentatively, D is TRBD2 (6 bases). The V and J ends lost 0 bases and 0 bases respectively, with 14 bases between them. The CDR3 is 17 amino acids. Germline CDR1 reads MNHEY; CDR2 reads SVGAGI. In DNA, the CDR3 is TGTGCCAGCAGTTACTCGATTTCGGGGGAGTACCAAGAGACCCAGTACTTC. Translation gives CASSYSISGEYQETQYF.

On this clonotype itself: This may stem from a read error, because a much larger clone lies one nucleotide away. The chain is built from TRBV4-3 and TRBJ2-6; D remains ambiguous. CDR3 size: 14 residues. The germline V gene encodes CDR1 LGHNA and CDR2 YSLEER. The chain's CDR3 is CANSPAQGANVLTF. CDR3 DNA sequence: TGCGCCAACAGCCCAGCCCAGGGGGCCAACGTCCTGACTTTC.

In this sample, this clonotype turned up a few times. The gene calls are TRBV5-6 and TRBJ1-4; tentative D call: TRBD1 (5 bases). The CDR3 extends over 16 amino acids. V was shortened by 2 bases and J by 0 bases, with 11 bases between the two germline ends. Per the germline V gene, CDR1 is SGHDT and CDR2 is YYEEEE. Written as DNA, the CDR3 is TGTGCCAGCAGCTTTATGGGGCCCGCAACTAATGAAAAACTGTTTTTT. Its protein is CASSFMGPATNEKLFF.

This clonotype was recorded many times. The rearrangement links TRBV7-9 to TRBJ1-4; TRBD1 agrees at 8 bases. V gave up 5 bases and J gave up 4 bases; unmatched junction bases: 6. The CDR3 has 15 residues. Germline V gene data show CDR1 as SEHNR and CDR2 as FQNEAQ (reference sequence). DNA of the CDR3: TGTGCCAGCAGCCCTGGACAGGGTGATAATGAAAAACTGTTTTTT. Amino acid sequence: CASSPGQGDNEKLFF.

This clonotype was detected many times. The rearrangement uses TRBV7-2 and TRBJ2-2; D is unclear. CDR3 length: 13 residues. V was shortened by 3 bases and J by 6 bases, with 8 bases between the two germline ends. Looked up from germline, CDR1 is SGHTA and CDR2 is FQGNSA. The CDR3 loop reads CASSFVHSGELFF. The CDR3, as DNA: TGTGCCAGCAGCTTCGTACACTCCGGGGAGCTGTTTTTT.

This clonotype was picked up many times. The chain is built from TRBV7-2 and TRBJ1-1; D not certain. The CDR3 sequence is 14 residues long. The V and J ends lost 2 bases and 3 bases respectively, with 10 bases between them. Germline V lookup: CDR1 SGHTA, CDR2 FQGNSA. This CDR3 reads CASSLRLRDTEAFF. In nucleotides, the CDR3 is TGTGCCAGCAGCTTAAGATTACGGGACACTGAAGCTTTCTTT.

Worth noting for this clonotype: Its ends do not fully match the called genes, so a read error is possible. The chain employs TRBV10-2 and TRBJ2-1, with 7 bases that match TRBD2. The germline CDR1 and CDR2 sequences are WSHSY and SAAADI. This CDR3 spans 14 amino acids. The CDR3 region has the DNA TGCGCCAGCAGTCCGGGGGGACCCGGGGGTGAGCAGATCTTC. This encodes CASSPGGPGGEQIF.

The chain links TRBV6-2 or TRBV6-3 to TRBJ1-1; unclear D gene. Germline CDR1 and CDR2: MNHEY and SVGEGT. CDR3 length equals 14 residues. V gave up 0 bases and J gave up 2 bases, with 7 bases separating them. The CDR3 bases are TGTGCCAGCAGTTACTCAGCCAGAAACACTGAAGCTTTCTTT. Protein product: CASSYSARNTEAFF.

This clonotype was counted ten times or more. V usage is TRBV18 and J usage is TRBJ1-6; 9 bases fit TRBD1. This CDR3 spans 15 amino acids. The germline gives CDR1 KGHSH, CDR2 LQKENI. The J segment lost 7 bases and the V segment lost 2 bases, leaving 3 bases of the junction unmatched. The CDR3, as DNA: TGTGCCAGCTCACCAGCGGACAGGGGAAATTCACCCCTCCACTTT. Translated, it gives CASSPADRGNSPLHF. Using reference TRBV18 and TRBJ1-6 for the parts outside the CDR3, the full variable domain is NAGVMQNPRHLVRRRGQEARLRCSPMKGHSHVYWYRQLPEEGLKFMVYLQKENIIDESGMPKERFSAEFPKEGPSILRIQQVVRGDSAAYFCASSPADRGNSPLHFGNGTRLTVT.

The genes are TRBV14 and TRBJ2-5; D not resolved. V lost 7 bases to trimming and J lost 1 base, with 16 bases between them. The CDR3 is made up of 15 amino acids. Germline V gene lookup returns CDR1 SGHDN and CDR2 FVKESK. The CDR3 DNA follows: TGTGCCAGCAATCGTTGGCCCCGCGGCCAAGAGACCCAGTACTTC. This codes for CASNRWPRGQETQYF.